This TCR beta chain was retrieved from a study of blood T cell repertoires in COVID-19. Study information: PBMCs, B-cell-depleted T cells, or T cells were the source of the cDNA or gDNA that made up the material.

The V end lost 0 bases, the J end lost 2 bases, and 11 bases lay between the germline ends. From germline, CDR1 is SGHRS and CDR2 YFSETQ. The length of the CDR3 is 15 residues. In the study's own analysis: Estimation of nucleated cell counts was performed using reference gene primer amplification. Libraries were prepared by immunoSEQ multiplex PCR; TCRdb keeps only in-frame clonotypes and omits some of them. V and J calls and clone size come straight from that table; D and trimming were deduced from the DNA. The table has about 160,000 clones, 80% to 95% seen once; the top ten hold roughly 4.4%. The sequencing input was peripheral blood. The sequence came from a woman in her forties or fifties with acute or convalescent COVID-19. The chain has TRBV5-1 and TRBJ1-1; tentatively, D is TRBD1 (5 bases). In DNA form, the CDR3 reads TGCGCCAGCAGCTTGGAAATAGGGGCCAACACTGAAGCTTTCTTT. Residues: CASSLEIGANTEAFF.